The 24 T cell receptor beta chains below all came from one sample that was sequenced in a study of Ad26.COV2.S vaccination and SARS-CoV-2 variants. The method was immunoSEQ multiplex PCR; TCRdb's version includes in-frame clones alone and lacks a portion of them. The sample includes more than 400,000 clones, about nine tenths of them seen just once. Stated treatment: about 20 received Ad26.COV2.S at low or high dose, single or two shots; about five received placebo; per-sample allocation not given. The investigators took samples on day 63 after the first vaccine or placebo injection. Material: peripheral blood, obtained in a trial of Ad26.COV2.S vaccine versus placebo. These receptors were taken from a person between 18 and 59 years old who received the Ad26.COV2.S COVID-19 vaccine or a placebo.

Written as DNA, the CDR3 is TGTGCCAGCAGTTACTCAACCCACCCCGCCGGGGGCCACGGAGATACGCAGTATTTT. It encodes CASSYSTHPAGGHGDTQYF. V gene TRBV6-2 or TRBV6-3 combines with J gene TRBJ2-3, with D perhaps being TRBD1 or TRBD2 (6 bases each). The CDR3 has 19 amino acids. Looked up from germline, CDR1 is MNHEY and CDR2 is SVGEGT. Trimming cost V 0 bases and J 5 bases, with 24 bases left between them.

The chain links TRBV10-2 to TRBJ2-7, with 11 bases that match TRBD2. J gave up 3 bases and V 6 bases, and 4 bases lay outside the gene matches. This CDR3 contains 14 residues. Germline assignment: CDR1 WSHSY and CDR2 SAAADI. In DNA form, the CDR3 reads TGCGCCAGCAGCATACTAGCGGGGGACTACGAGCAGTACTTC. As protein: CASSILAGDYEQYF.

This clone was seen just once. The gene calls are TRBV10-3 and TRBJ1-3; weak D call: TRBD1 (5 bases). Germline V gene sequence: CDR1 ENHRY, CDR2 SYGVKD. Trimming removed 7 bases from V and 1 base from J, with 20 bases in between. The CDR3 length is 17 residues. The DNA for the CDR3 is TGTGCCATCATTGGGGCAGAGGGGCACTCGTCTGGAAACACCATATATTTT. It translates to CAIIGAEGHSSGNTIYF.

The chain joins TRBV5-1 to TRBJ2-1, with D perhaps being TRBD1 or TRBD2 (5 bases each). Germline V lookup: CDR1 SGHRS, CDR2 YFSETQ. V was cut by 2 bases and J by 5 bases, with 17 bases left in between. The CDR3 length is 16 residues. Here the CDR3 reads CASSFPGVRGHNEQFF. For the CDR3, the DNA is TGCGCCAGCAGCTTCCCCGGGGTAAGGGGACACAATGAGCAGTTCTTC.

This sequence joins TRBV19 and TRBJ1-2; no definite D call. Trimming shortened V by 2 bases and J by 2 bases, and 6 bases separated the two germline ends. Looked up from germline, CDR1 is LNHDA and CDR2 is SQIVND (reference sequence). The CDR3 extends over 13 amino acids. CDR3 in amino acids: CASSIQNNYGYTF. The CDR3 DNA is TGTGCCAGTAGTATACAGAACAACTATGGCTACACCTTC.

This rearrangement joins TRBV6-2 or TRBV6-3 to TRBJ1-5; the D gene is possibly TRBD1 (5 bases). Germline CDR1 and CDR2: MNHEY and SVGEGT. The CDR3 runs to 19 residues. The V end lost 1 base, the J end lost 4 bases, and 23 bases lay between the germline ends. CDR3 in DNA: TGTGCCAGCAGTTACTTGACCCATGGGGCACAGACAGTAAATCAGCCCCAGCATTTT. This sequence encodes CASSYLTHGAQTVNQPQHF.

CDR3 sequence reads: CASSQTQDRGDYEQYF. In DNA, the CDR3 is TGTGCCAGCAGCCAGACTCAGGACAGGGGGGACTACGAGCAGTACTTC. The genes are TRBV3-1 (or the pseudogene TRBV3-2) and TRBJ2-7; 10 bases are shared with TRBD1. Losses at the gene ends were 3 bases for V and 3 bases for J; bases not matched to a gene: 8. Per germline, CDR1 LGHDT and CDR2 YNNKEL (reference sequence). The CDR3 loop spans 16 amino acids.

The chain recombines TRBV4-3 with TRBJ2-3, with 10 bases lining up with TRBD2. The CDR3 has 16 residues. V trimming: 4 bases; J trimming: 2 bases; junction bases outside the gene matches: 6. Germline V gene data show CDR1 as LGHNA and CDR2 as YSLEER. The CDR3 DNA reads TGCGCCAGCAGCCTCGATAGCGGGGGGCCCACAGATACGCAGTATTTT. It codes for CASSLDSGGPTDTQYF.

The rearrangement uses TRBV19 and TRBJ1-6, with 7 bases that match TRBD1. This CDR3 has 14 amino acids. V shed 6 bases and J 7 bases; nucleotides not matched to a gene: 6. Germline values: CDR1 LNHDA, CDR2 SQIVND (reference sequence). The CDR3 spells CASRRGQLNSPLHF. The CDR3 DNA follows: TGTGCCAGTAGGAGGGGACAGTTGAATTCACCCCTCCACTTT.

The CDR3 sequence: CASRKGLRRITVNYEQYF. The CDR3 bases are TGTGCCAGCAGGAAGGGATTACGGAGAATTACGGTCAATTACGAGCAGTACTTC. The V call is TRBV7-6, the J call TRBJ2-7; D ambiguous. Per the germline V gene, CDR1 is SGHVS and CDR2 is FNYEAQ. Trimming stripped 6 bases from V and 4 bases from J, with 28 bases between. This CDR3 comprises 18 residues. Filled out from reference TRBV7-6 and TRBJ2-7, the complete variable domain reads GAGVSQSPRYKVTKRGQDVALRCDPISGHVSLYWYRQALGQGPEFLTYFNYEAQQDKSGLPNDRFSAERPEGSISTLTIQRTEQRDSAMYRCASRKGLRRITVNYEQYFGPGTRLTVT.

This chain uses TRBV5-4 with TRBJ2-1, with 7 positions matching TRBD1. This CDR3 contains 14 residues. Germline V gene sequence: CDR1 SGHNT, CDR2 YYREEE (reference sequence). Unmatched junction bases numbered 7, after V lost 4 bases and J lost 6 bases. CDR3 sequence: CASSTNPGGNEQFF. The DNA of the CDR3 is TGTGCCAGCAGCACGAACCCAGGGGGCAATGAGCAGTTCTTC.

This clone was seen a single time. The chain recombines TRBV19 with TRBJ1-5; D unclear. The V gene lost 5 bases and the J gene lost 6 bases, with 17 bases spanning the gap. Germline assignment: CDR1 LNHDA and CDR2 SQIVND (reference sequence). CDR3 size: 15 residues. CDR3 DNA: TGTGCCAGTAGTGTAGGGTTTTACGGGGTTCAGCCCCAGCATTTT. Translated, it gives CASSVGFYGVQPQHF. Filled out from reference TRBV19 and TRBJ1-5, the complete variable domain reads DGGITQSPKYLFRKEGQNVTLSCEQNLNHDAMYWYRQDPGQGLRLIYYSQIVNDFQKGDIAEGYSVSREKKESFPLTVTSAQKNPTAFYLCASSVGFYGVQPQHFGDGTRLSIL.

J is TRBJ1-4 and V is TRBV5-8; unclear D gene. Trimming removed 1 base from V and 7 bases from J, with 11 bases in between. This CDR3 is built from 14 residues. CDR1 is SGHTS, CDR2 YDEGEE, per germline. This CDR3 reads CASSLRQDGEKLFF. The CDR3 nucleotides are TGTGCCAGCAGCTTGCGGCAGGATGGTGAAAAACTGTTTTTT.

CDR3 DNA: TGTGCCAGCAGCTTGTCTCAACTTTTGAGCTCCTACGAGCAGTACTTC. Protein product: CASSLSQLLSSYEQYF. The rearrangement joins TRBV5-5 to TRBJ2-7; D remains ambiguous. CDR3 length: 16 residues. The V gene lost 1 base and the J gene lost 0 bases, with 14 bases spanning the gap. Germline CDR1 and CDR2: SGHKS and YYEKEE (reference sequence). Full variable domain (rest looked up from reference TRBV5-5 and TRBJ2-7): DAGVTQSPTHLIKTRGQQVTLRCSPISGHKSVSWYQQVLGQGPQFIFQYYEKEERGRGNFPDRFSARQFPNYSSELNVNALLLGDSALYLCASSLSQLLSSYEQYFGPGTRLTVT.

The chain carries TRBV7-9 and TRBJ2-1, with 8 bases lining up with TRBD2. The CDR3 length is 16 residues. Germline loops: CDR1 SEHNR, CDR2 FQNEAQ (reference sequence). J was trimmed by 0 bases and V by 6 bases; bases with no gene match: 7. As DNA, the CDR3 is TGTGCCAGCAGGTCACCGGGGGGGAGCTCCTACAATGAGCAGTTCTTC. It yields the protein CASRSPGGSSYNEQFF.

In DNA, the CDR3 is TGTGCCAGCAGCTTAATTTTTGCCGGCTCCTACAATGAGCAGTTCTTC. Its translation: CASSLIFAGSYNEQFF. The genes are TRBV7-8 and TRBJ2-1; D gene unclear. This CDR3 spans 16 amino acids. Trimming cost V 2 bases and J 0 bases, with 11 bases left between them. CDR1 and CDR2 (germline): SGHVS, FQNEAQ.

The chain uses TRBV4-3 and TRBJ2-1; D may be TRBD1 (5 bases). V gave up 0 bases and J gave up 7 bases, with 13 bases separating them. Per the germline V gene, CDR1 is LGHNA and CDR2 is YSLEER. The CDR3 is 15 residues long. Written as DNA, the CDR3 is TGCGCCAGCAGCCAAGATTACACAGGAACGAATGAGCAGTTCTTC. Encoded protein: CASSQDYTGTNEQFF.

DNA for the CDR3: TGTGCCAGCTCACCGCAAATTCAAGAGACCCAGTACTTC. Its translation: CASSPQIQETQYF. V is TRBV18 and J is TRBJ2-5; D gene ambiguous. V shed 3 bases and J shed 2 bases, with 7 bases lying between them. In germline, CDR1 is KGHSH, CDR2 LQKENI. The CDR3 loop spans 13 amino acids.

This clone occurred once. The rearrangement joins TRBV4-3 to TRBJ2-1; unclear D gene. CDR1 and CDR2 (germline): LGHNA, YSLEER. This CDR3 is built from 15 residues. Trimming removed 3 bases from V and 7 bases from J, with 16 bases in between. The CDR3 loop reads CASSHDGPVGNEQFF. The CDR3 nucleotides are TGCGCCAGCAGCCACGACGGACCCGTGGGGAATGAGCAGTTCTTC.

Worth noting for this clone: Other DNA sequences within the sample encode an identical CDR3. This CDR3 reads CASSPGTGGYEQYF. The CDR3 bases are TGTGCCAGCAGCCCGGGGACAGGGGGCTACGAGCAGTACTTC. J is TRBJ2-7 and V is TRBV5-5; 11 positions agree with TRBD1. CDR3 length: 14 amino acids. Germline trimming cut 4 bases from V and 3 bases from J; bases unmatched to any gene: 3. Germline V gene lookup returns CDR1 SGHKS and CDR2 YYEKEE (reference sequence).

The chain recombines TRBV7-2 with TRBJ2-5; 8 nucleotides agree with TRBD2. V gave up 5 bases and J gave up 5 bases; unmatched junction bases: 7. The CDR3 covers 14 residues. Germline V gives CDR1 SGHTA, CDR2 FQGNSA. The CDR3 spells CASSTGLAPETQYF. Here the CDR3 DNA reads TGTGCCAGCAGCACCGGACTAGCACCCGAGACCCAGTACTTC.

As regards this clone: An end of the junction differs from the germline gene, which may be a read error. The genes are TRBV7-2 and TRBJ1-6; tentatively, D is TRBD1 (5 bases). Germline CDR1 and CDR2: SGHTA and FQGNSA. The CDR3 runs 13 residues. CDR3 coding DNA: TGTGCCAGCAGCGTAGCAGGGCCTTCACCCCTCCACTTT. It encodes CASSVAGPSPLHF.

CDR3 amino acids: CASSFTVSGANVLTF. CDR3 nucleotides: TGTGCCAGCAGCTTTACAGTCTCTGGGGCCAACGTCCTGACTTTC. The V and J genes are TRBV7-9 and TRBJ2-6; no clear D gene. CDR3 length: 15 amino acids. Germline lookup yields CDR1 SEHNR and CDR2 FQNEAQ (reference sequence). V was pared by 3 bases and J by 0 bases, with 6 bases between.

The J gene is TRBJ2-5, the V gene TRBV29-1; D may correspond to TRBD1 or TRBD2 (5 bases each). Looked up from germline, CDR1 is SQVTM and CDR2 is ANQGSEA. CDR3 length equals 13 residues. The V end lost 8 bases, the J end lost 5 bases, and 18 bases lay between the germline ends. The CDR3 DNA reads as TGCAGCCCAAAGCCGGGGCTTGGGGAGACCCAGTACTTC. It encodes CSPKPGLGETQYF.